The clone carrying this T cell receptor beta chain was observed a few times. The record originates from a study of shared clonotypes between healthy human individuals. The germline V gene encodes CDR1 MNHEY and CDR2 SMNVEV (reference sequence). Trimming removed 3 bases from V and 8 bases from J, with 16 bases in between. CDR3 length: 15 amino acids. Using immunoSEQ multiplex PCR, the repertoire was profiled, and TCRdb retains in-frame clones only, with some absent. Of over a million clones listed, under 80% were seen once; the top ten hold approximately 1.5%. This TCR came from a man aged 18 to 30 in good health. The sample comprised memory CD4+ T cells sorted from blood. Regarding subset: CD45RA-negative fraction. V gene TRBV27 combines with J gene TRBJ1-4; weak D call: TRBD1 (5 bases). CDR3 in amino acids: CASSFRGGGSEKLFF. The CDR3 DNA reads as TGTGCCAGCAGTTTTCGGGGGGGTGGTAGCGAAAAACTGTTTTTT. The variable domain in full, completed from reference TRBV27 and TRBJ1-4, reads EAQVTQNPRYLITVTGKKLTVTCSQNMNHEYMSWYRQDPGLGLRQIYYSMNVEVTDKGDVPEGYKVSRKEKRNFPLILESPSPNQTSLYFCASSFRGGGSEKLFFGSGTQLSVL.